This TCR beta chain was profiled in a study of PD-1 blockade in classical Hodgkin lymphoma. Study-level points and caveats: Any patient who commenced nivolumab under 1 year after ASCT was excluded.

In regard to this clone: The antigen is not known.

Sequenced by immunoSEQ multiplex PCR; TCRdb stores in-frame clones only, minus some. The table has tens of thousands of clones, roughly 80% seen once. Germline V lookup: CDR1 GTSNPN, CDR2 SVGIG (reference sequence). CDR3 size: 12 residues. Trimming removed 0 bases at V and 7 bases at J, with 10 bases between. Time point: cycle 4 day 1 (C4D1), after about 6 weeks of nivolumab. Every patient relapsed after autologous stem cell transplantation, and brentuximab vedotin exposure varied. Here the sequenced sample was peripheral blood mononuclear cells (PBMCs), taken before the fourth cycle of nivolumab. The J gene is TRBJ2-7, the V gene TRBV30; perhaps TRBD1 as D (6 bases). This sequence originates from a human donor with classical Hodgkin lymphoma. The CDR3 DNA sequence: TGTGCCTGGAGTGTAGTGCAGGGGGAGCAGTACTTC. This encodes CAWSVVQGEQYF.